This T cell receptor (beta chain) was profiled in a study of T cell responses to AZD1222 COVID-19 vaccine. Study-level points and caveats: Repertoires were obtained solely post-peak T cell response.

Only in-frame clones appear in the TCRdb table, and some are missing; sequencing was by immunoSEQ multiplex PCR. The repertoire holds about 49,000 clones, with around three quarters as singletons. Germline V gene lookup returns CDR1 SGHDN and CDR2 FVKESK. The CDR3 length is 16 residues. V dropped 3 bases and J dropped 5; count of bases not matched to a gene: 10. In the case of this clone: Its antigen is unknown.

The gene calls are TRBV14 and TRBJ2-1, with 7 bases matching TRBD2. Sequencing was performed on peripheral blood, taken on day 0 of AZD1222 vaccination. The clonotype comes from an adult in good health. The CDR3 DNA reads TGTGCCAGCAGCCAGGTTGGACTCGGGAGGAACAATGAGCAGTTCTTC. Encoded protein: CASSQVGLGRNNEQFF. Combining the CDR3 with reference TRBV14 and TRBJ2-1 gives the whole variable domain EAGVTQFPSHSVIEKGQTVTLRCDPISGHDNLYWYRRVMGKEIKFLLHFVKESKQDESGMPNNRFLAERTGGTYSTLKVQPAELEDSGVYFCASSQVGLGRNNEQFFGPGTRLTVL.